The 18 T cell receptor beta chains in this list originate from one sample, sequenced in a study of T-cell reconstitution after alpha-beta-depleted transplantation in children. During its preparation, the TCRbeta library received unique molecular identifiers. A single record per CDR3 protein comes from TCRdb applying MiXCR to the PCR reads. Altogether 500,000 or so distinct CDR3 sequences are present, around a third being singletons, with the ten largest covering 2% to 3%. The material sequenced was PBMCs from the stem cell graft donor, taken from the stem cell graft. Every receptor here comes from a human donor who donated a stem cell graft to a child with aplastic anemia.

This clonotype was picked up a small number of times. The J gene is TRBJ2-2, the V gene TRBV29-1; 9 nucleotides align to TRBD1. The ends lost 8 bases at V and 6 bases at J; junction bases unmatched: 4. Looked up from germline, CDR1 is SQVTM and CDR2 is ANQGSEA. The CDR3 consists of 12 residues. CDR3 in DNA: TGCAGCATAAACAGGGGGCCCGGGGAGCTGTTTTTT. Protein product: CSINRGPGELFF.

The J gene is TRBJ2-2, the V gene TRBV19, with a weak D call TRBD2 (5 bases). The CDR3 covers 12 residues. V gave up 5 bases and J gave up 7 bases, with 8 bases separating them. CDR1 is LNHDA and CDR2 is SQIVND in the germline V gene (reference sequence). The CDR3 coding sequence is TGTGCCAGTAGTCGAGGGTACGGGGAGCTGTTTTTT. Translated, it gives CASSRGYGELFF.

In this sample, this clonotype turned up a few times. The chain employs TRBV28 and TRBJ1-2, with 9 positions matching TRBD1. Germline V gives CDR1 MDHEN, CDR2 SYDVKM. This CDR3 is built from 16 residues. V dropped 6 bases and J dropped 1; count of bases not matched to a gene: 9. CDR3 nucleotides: TGTGCCAGCAGACGGCCGGGACAGGGTGTTAACTATGGCTACACCTTC. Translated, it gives CASRRPGQGVNYGYTF.

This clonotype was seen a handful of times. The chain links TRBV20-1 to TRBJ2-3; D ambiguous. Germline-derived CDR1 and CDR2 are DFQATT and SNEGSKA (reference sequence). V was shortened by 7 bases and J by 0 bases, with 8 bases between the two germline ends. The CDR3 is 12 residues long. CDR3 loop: CSEKDSTDTQYF. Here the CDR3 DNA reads TGCAGTGAGAAAGACAGCACAGATACGCAGTATTTT.

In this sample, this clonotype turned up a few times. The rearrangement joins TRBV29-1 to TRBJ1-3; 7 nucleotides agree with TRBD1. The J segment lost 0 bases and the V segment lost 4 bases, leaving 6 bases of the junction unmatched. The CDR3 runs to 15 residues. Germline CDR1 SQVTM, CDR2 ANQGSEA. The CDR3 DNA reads TGCAGCGTTGCGAATCGACAGGGCTCTGGAAACACCATATATTTT. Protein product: CSVANRQGSGNTIYF.

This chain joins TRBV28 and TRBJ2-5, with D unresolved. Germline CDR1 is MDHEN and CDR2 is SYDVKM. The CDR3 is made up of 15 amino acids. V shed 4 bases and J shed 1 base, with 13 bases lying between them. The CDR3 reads CASSSYQGPQETQYF. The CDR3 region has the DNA TGTGCCAGCAGTTCGTACCAAGGACCCCAAGAGACCCAGTACTTC.

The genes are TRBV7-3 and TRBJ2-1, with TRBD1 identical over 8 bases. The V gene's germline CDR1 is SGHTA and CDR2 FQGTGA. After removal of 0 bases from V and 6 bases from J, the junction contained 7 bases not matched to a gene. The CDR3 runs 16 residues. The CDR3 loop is CASSLTVIQGGNEQFF. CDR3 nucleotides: TGTGCCAGCAGCTTAACTGTGATACAGGGGGGCAATGAGCAGTTCTTC.

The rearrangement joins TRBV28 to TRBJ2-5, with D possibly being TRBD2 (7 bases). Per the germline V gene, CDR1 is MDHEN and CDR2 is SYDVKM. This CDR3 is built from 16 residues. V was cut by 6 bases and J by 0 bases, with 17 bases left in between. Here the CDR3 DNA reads TGTGCCAGCAGGGTCTTGGGCGGGGGCTACCAAGAGACCCAGTACTTC. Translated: CASRVLGGGYQETQYF.

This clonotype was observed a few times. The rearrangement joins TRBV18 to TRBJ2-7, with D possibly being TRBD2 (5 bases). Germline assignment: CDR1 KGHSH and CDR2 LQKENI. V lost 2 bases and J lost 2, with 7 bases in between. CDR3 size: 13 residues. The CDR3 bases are TGTGCCAGCTCACCAGCCGGGACCTACGAGCAGTACGTC. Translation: CASSPAGTYEQYV.

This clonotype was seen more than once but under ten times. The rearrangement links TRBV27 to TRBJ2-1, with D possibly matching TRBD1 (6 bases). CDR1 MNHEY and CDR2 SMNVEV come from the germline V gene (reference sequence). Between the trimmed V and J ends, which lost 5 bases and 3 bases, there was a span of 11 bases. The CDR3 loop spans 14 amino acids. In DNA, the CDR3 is TGTGCCAGCAGTCTTCGACAGGACTACAATGAGCAGTTCTTC. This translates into CASSLRQDYNEQFF.

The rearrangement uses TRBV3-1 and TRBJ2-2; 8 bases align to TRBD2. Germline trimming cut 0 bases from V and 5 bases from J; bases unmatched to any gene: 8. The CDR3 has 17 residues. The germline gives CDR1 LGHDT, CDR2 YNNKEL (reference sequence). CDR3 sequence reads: CASSQEGAGGGTGELFF. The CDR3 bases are TGTGCCAGCAGCCAAGAAGGGGCGGGAGGTGGGACCGGGGAGCTGTTTTTT.

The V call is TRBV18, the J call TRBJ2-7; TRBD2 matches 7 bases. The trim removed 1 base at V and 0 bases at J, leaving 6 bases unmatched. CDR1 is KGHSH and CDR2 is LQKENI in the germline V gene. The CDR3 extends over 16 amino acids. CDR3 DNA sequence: TGTGCCAGCTCACCACTGGGCGGGGACTACTCCTACGAGCAGTACTTC. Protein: CASSPLGGDYSYEQYF.

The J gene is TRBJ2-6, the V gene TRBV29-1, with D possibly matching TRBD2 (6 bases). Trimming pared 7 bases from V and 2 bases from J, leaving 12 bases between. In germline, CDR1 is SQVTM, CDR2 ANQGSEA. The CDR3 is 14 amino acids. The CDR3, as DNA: TGCAGCGCGGGAGAAGGGACTGGGGCCAACGTCCTGACTTTC. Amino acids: CSAGEGTGANVLTF.

CDR3 residues: CASSQLIYEQYF. DNA for the CDR3: TGTGCCAGCAGCCAATTAATCTACGAGCAGTACTTC. V and J are TRBV14 and TRBJ2-7; D uncertain. CDR3 length: 12 residues. The germline CDR1 and CDR2 sequences are SGHDN and FVKESK. The V and J ends lost 2 bases and 3 bases respectively, with 5 bases between them.

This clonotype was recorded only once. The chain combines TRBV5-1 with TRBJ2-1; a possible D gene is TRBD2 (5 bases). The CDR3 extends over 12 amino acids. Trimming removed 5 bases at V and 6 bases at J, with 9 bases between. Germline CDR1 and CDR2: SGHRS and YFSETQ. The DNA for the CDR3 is TGCGCCAGCAGGGCGGCGGGCAATGAGCAGTTCTTC. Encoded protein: CASRAAGNEQFF.

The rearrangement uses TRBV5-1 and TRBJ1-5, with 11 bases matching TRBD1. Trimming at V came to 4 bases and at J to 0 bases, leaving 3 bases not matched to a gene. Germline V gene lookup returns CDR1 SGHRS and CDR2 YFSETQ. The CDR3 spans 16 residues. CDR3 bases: TGCGCCAGCAGCGGACAGGGGGCGGATAGCAATCAGCCCCAGCATTTT. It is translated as CASSGQGADSNQPQHF.

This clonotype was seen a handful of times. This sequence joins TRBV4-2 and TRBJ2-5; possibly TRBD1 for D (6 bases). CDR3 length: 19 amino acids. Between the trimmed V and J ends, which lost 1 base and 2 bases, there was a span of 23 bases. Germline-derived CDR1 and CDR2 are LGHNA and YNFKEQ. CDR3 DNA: TGTGCCAGCAGCCAAGCTCCATTAGGGGTGATTGGACAGCAAGAGACCCAGTACTTC. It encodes CASSQAPLGVIGQQETQYF.

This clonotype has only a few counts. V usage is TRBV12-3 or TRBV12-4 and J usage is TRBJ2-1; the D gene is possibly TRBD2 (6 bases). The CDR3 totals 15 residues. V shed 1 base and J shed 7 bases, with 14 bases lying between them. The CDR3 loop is CASSLEVIAVNEQFF. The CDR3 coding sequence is TGTGCCAGCAGTTTAGAGGTTATAGCGGTGAATGAGCAGTTCTTC.